The T cell receptor beta chain described here comes from a study of T cell responses to AZD1222 COVID-19 vaccine. TCRdb's copy holds only in-frame clones and misses some; the assay was immunoSEQ multiplex PCR. The table has about 170,000 clones, approximately 93% seen once. This CDR3 has 17 residues. V shed 1 base and J 2 bases; nucleotides not matched to a gene: 6. Germline CDR1 reads MGHRA; CDR2 reads YSYEKL. V usage is TRBV4-1 and J usage is TRBJ1-3, with 9 bases lining up with TRBD1. The specimen comprised peripheral blood, sampled on day 0 of AZD1222 vaccination. The source is an adult in good health. The CDR3 loop is CASSQVPQGATGNTIYF. The DNA for the CDR3 is TGCGCCAGCAGCCAAGTTCCACAGGGGGCTACTGGAAACACCATATATTTT.